Listed below are T cell receptor beta chains from one sample, sequenced in a study of blood T cell repertoires in COVID-19. The method was immunoSEQ multiplex PCR; TCRdb's version includes in-frame clones alone and lacks a portion of them. This table has 140,000 or so clones, about 87% appearing once. Input material: peripheral blood. The receptor source for this set is a woman in her fifties or sixties with acute or convalescent COVID-19. The CDR3 runs from the conserved cysteine through the conserved F or W. The D gene is left open where the match is weak. Not every row has a clone size; where given, it reads once, few, many or a size class.

D,J,V,size,DNA,CDR3
.,TRBJ1-5,TRBV7-8,.,TGTGCCAGCAGCCCGACAGGACAGCCCCAGCATTTT,CASSPTGQPQHF
TRBD1,TRBJ1-3,TRBV7-3,.,TGTGCCAGCAGCCATGGTGAGACAGGGAAATTGGTGGTAGACACCATATATTTT,CASSHGETGKLVVDTIYF
.,TRBJ2-7,TRBV7-3,.,TGTGCCAGCAGCTCCTACCCACAGGGGGGGCTTTACGAGCAGTACTTC,CASSSYPQGGLYEQYF
.,TRBJ1-1,TRBV19,.,TGTGCCAGTAGTATAGTCGGGGTTAGCACTGAAGCTTTCTTT,CASSIVGVSTEAFF
.,TRBJ1-2,TRBV19,.,TGTGCCAGTAGTACGCCGACAGAGCTCTATGGCTACACCTTC,CASSTPTELYGYTF
.,TRBJ1-6,TRBV19,.,TGTGCCAGTAGTATTTCCTCCCGACAGAGCAATTCACCCCTCCACTTT,CASSISSRQSNSPLHF
.,TRBJ1-3,TRBV9,few,TGTGCCAGCAGCGTAGCGGGGAACTCTGGAAACACCATATATTTT,CASSVAGNSGNTIYF
.,TRBJ2-2,TRBV19,once,TGTGCCAGTAGGGCCCCGGGGGCCGGGGAGCTGTTTTTT,CASRAPGAGELFF
.,TRBJ1-6,TRBV3-1/TRBV3-2,.,TGTGCCAGCAGCCAAGATGACAGTGAACCCCTCCACTTT,CASSQDDSEPLHF
TRBD1,TRBJ2-7,TRBV23-1,once,TGCGCCAGCAGTCGGGGGACAGAATACGGTGAGCAGTACTTC,CASSRGTEYGEQYF
.,TRBJ1-6,TRBV27,.,TGTGCCAGCAGCCCCATTAGCACAGGCTCCTATAATTCACCCCTCCACTTT,CASSPISTGSYNSPLHF
.,TRBJ2-7,TRBV2,.,TGTGCCAGCCTCCCGCCCGGGGGGCCCGAGGAGCAGTACTTC,CASLPPGGPEEQYF
TRBD1,TRBJ1-5,TRBV19,.,TGTGCCAGTAGTATAATCAGGGGTCAGGGGGCCGTTAATCAGCCCCAGCATTTT,CASSIIRGQGAVNQPQHF
.,TRBJ2-2,TRBV11-3,few,TGTGCCAGCAGCTTATTGGGGCCCGGCGGGGAGCTGTTTTTT,CASSLLGPGGELFF
.,TRBJ1-6,TRBV7-9,.,TGTGCCAGCAGCTTCGCCGGAGGAGCCTGGAGACAAATTTCACCCCTCCACTTT,CASSFAGGAWRQISPLHF
.,TRBJ2-1,TRBV7-3,.,TGTGCCAGCAGCTCCAGTGTCACCTACAATGAGCAGTTCTTC,CASSSSVTYNEQFF
.,TRBJ1-2,TRBV28,.,TGTGCCAGCAGTTTACAGGGGAGTTCCTATGGCTACACCTTC,CASSLQGSSYGYTF
.,TRBJ1-3,TRBV27,few,TGTGCCAGCAGTTTGCTGGGGCTAGCTGGAAACACCATATATTTT,CASSLLGLAGNTIYF
TRBD2,TRBJ2-3,TRBV2,.,TGTGCCAGCAGGTTCCGGACTAGCGGCACAGATACGCAGTATTTT,CASRFRTSGTDTQYF
TRBD1,TRBJ1-2,TRBV3-1/TRBV3-2,.,TGTGCCAGCAGCCCCTCACAGGGGGGCTATGGCTACACCTTC,CASSPSQGGYGYTF
TRBD1,TRBJ1-4,TRBV12-5,once,TGTGCTAGTGGTTTGCCACCCTACAGGGGCCGCAATGAAAAACTGTTTTTT,CASGLPPYRGRNEKLFF
.,TRBJ1-5,TRBV19,.,TGTGCCAGTAGTATAGGGCAGGGCCTTAATCAGCCCCAGCATTTT,CASSIGQGLNQPQHF
.,TRBJ1-2,TRBV3-1/TRBV3-2,.,TGTGCCAGCAGCCAAGTTTACGGACCACAGGGTTTTGATCATGGCTACACCTTC,CASSQVYGPQGFDHGYTF
TRBD2,TRBJ2-7,TRBV9,.,TGTGCCAGCAGCGTAGGACTAGCGGGAGGGTCAAGCTCCTACGAGCAGTACTTC,CASSVGLAGGSSSYEQYF
TRBD1,TRBJ2-7,TRBV15,.,TGTGCCACCAGCAGAGCGATTACAGGGGGGTACGAGCAGTACTTC,CATSRAITGGYEQYF
.,TRBJ2-7,TRBV6-5,once,TGTGCCAGCAGTCAGGACGGGGGCTACGAGCAGTACTTC,CASSQDGGYEQYF
TRBD1,TRBJ2-7,TRBV6-5,.,TGTGCCAGCAAACTCAGGACAGGGGGCTACGAGCAGTACTTC,CASKLRTGGYEQYF
TRBD2,TRBJ2-1,TRBV4-1,.,TGCGCCAGCAGCCCGGGACTAGCGGGGGCTTTGATTTTGAGCTCCTACAATGAGCAGTTCTTC,CASSPGLAGALILSSYNEQFF
TRBD1,TRBJ1-5,TRBV7-8,.,TGTGCCAGCAGCGTCGGGACAGGGCATAGCAATCAGCCCCAGCATTTT,CASSVGTGHSNQPQHF
.,TRBJ1-2,TRBV18,.,TGTGCCAGCTCAACCAACGGGGAGTGGAACTATGGCTACACCTTC,CASSTNGEWNYGYTF
TRBD1,TRBJ1-5,TRBV2,.,TGTGCCAGCACCGCGGCAGGGGGCGCGGGTCAGCCCCAGCATTTT,CASTAAGGAGQPQHF
.,TRBJ1-2,TRBV2,.,TGTGCCAGCAGCGCGAGGACAGCTCATATCTATGGCTACACCTTC,CASSARTAHIYGYTF
TRBD2,TRBJ2-1,TRBV7-2,once,TGTGCCAGCAGCCCAGAACCCGGGACTAGCGGGGTCGATGGTTTCTTC,CASSPEPGTSGVDGFF
TRBD2,TRBJ2-7,TRBV18,.,TGTGCCAGCTCACCACCGTCTAGCGGGAGTTACGAGCAGTACTTC,CASSPPSSGSYEQYF